This T cell receptor (beta chain) was sequenced for a study of T cells after yellow fever vaccination. This clonotype was seen ten or more times. What it binds is unknown. Each CDR3 protein is one row after TCRdb ran MiXCR on the 5' RACE reads. The sample lists about 170,000 distinct CDR3 sequences; approximately 6.2% were seen once. This CDR3 is built from 14 residues. The V gene lost 0 bases and the J gene lost 1 base, with 5 bases spanning the gap. Germline V gives CDR1 SGDLS, CDR2 YYNGEE. The study's findings and limits: A weaker secondary response peaked on day 5, the primary on day 15.

Here the sequenced sample was CD4+ T cells sorted from PBMCs, taken on the day of the first yellow fever vaccination. The V call is TRBV9, the J call TRBJ2-4; tentatively, D is TRBD1 or TRBD2 (5 bases each). The TCR originated in a man aged 18 to 29 who received the YFV17D yellow fever vaccine. CDR3 region: CASSVGGAKNIQYF. The CDR3 DNA is TGTGCCAGCAGCGTAGGGGGGGCCAAAAACATTCAGTACTTC.